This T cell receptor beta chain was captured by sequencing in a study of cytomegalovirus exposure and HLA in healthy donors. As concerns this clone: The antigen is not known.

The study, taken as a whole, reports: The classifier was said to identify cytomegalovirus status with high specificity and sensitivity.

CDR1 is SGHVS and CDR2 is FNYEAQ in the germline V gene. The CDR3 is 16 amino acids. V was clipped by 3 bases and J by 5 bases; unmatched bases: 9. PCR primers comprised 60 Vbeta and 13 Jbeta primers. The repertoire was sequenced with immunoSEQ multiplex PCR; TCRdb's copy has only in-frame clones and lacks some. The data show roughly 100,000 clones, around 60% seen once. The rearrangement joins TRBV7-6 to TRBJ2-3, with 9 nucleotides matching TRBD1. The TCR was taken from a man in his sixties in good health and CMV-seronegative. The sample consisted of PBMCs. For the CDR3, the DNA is TGTGCCAGCAGCTTGGCCCCACAGGGGGCGGGAGATACGCAGTATTTT. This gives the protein CASSLAPQGAGDTQYF. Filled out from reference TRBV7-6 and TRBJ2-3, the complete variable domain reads GAGVSQSPRYKVTKRGQDVALRCDPISGHVSLYWYRQALGQGPEFLTYFNYEAQQDKSGLPNDRFSAERPEGSISTLTIQRTEQRDSAMYRCASSLAPQGAGDTQYFGPGTRLTVL.